Here is one T cell receptor (beta chain) with its context. Its specificity is unknown. At one end the junction does not follow the germline gene, possibly because of a read error. Caucasian, healthy and from Russia, the donors were aged between about 6 and 90. Samples each had at least 6 micrograms of total RNA extracted. A second about 7 to 12 cycle PCR used barcoded and J-beta primers. Any given sample supplied a minimum of 2.5 million CDR3-containing paired-end reads. TCRdb reprocessed the 5' RACE reads with MiXCR, giving one entry per CDR3 protein. This table has some 1.5 million distinct CDR3 sequences, approximately 43% appearing once. These data come from a study of blood T cells in healthy people across ages. The CDR3 sequence is 15 residues long. Germline values: CDR1 DFQATT, CDR2 SNEGSKA (reference sequence). Study-level results: Diversity was higher, and naive CD4+ cells more numerous, in long-lived donors than in aged donors.

The receptor's source is a young woman in good health. J is TRBJ2-7 and V is TRBV20-1; 12 bases map to TRBD2. Sample: blood. The CDR3, as DNA: TGCAGTGCTAGAGATCGGACTAGCGGGATCTACGAGCGGTACTTC. This sequence encodes CSARDRTSGIYERYF.